This is a list of T cell receptor beta chains from one sample in a study of T cell responses to AZD1222 COVID-19 vaccine. The assay was immunoSEQ multiplex PCR, and TCRdb's table has in-frame clones only and misses some. The data show about 190,000 clones, over 80% seen once. This specimen was peripheral blood, taken on day 0 of MenACWY control vaccination. These receptors all stem from an adult in good health. CDR3s include the opening cysteine and the closing phenylalanine or tryptophan. D genes are given only for firm matches. Size tells how often a clone was seen (once, few, many) or the class of an expanded clone, and some rows leave it out.

j_call | v_call | d_call | clone_size | cdr3_nt | cdr3_aa
TRBJ2-5 | TRBV11-2 | TRBD2 | . | TGTGCCAGCAGCTTGATAGCGGGGGCCCTTCAAGAGACCCAGTACTTC | CASSLIAGALQETQYF
TRBJ1-4 | TRBV4-1 | . | . | TGCGCCAGCAGTTGGGCCTACGAAGAAAAACTGTTTTTT | CASSWAYEEKLFF
TRBJ2-7 | TRBV28 | TRBD2 | once | TGTGCCAGCATGTTTAGCGGGAGAGGCTACGAGCAGTACTTC | CASMFSGRGYEQYF
TRBJ2-5 | TRBV6-5 | . | once | TGTGCCAGCAGTTACTCACGGACAGTCGGGAAGACCCAGTACTTC | CASSYSRTVGKTQYF
TRBJ1-4 | TRBV5-4 | . | . | TGTGCCAGCAGCTTGGTTGGGAATGAAAAACTGTTTTTT | CASSLVGNEKLFF
TRBJ2-5 | TRBV7-3 | . | few | TGTGCCAGCAGCCCTGCCCGGGGTCCCCAAGAGACCCAGTACTTC | CASSPARGPQETQYF
TRBJ1-2 | TRBV12-3/TRBV12-4 | TRBD1 | . | TGTGCCAGCAGCGGACAGGGCACCTATGGCTACACCTTC | CASSGQGTYGYTF
TRBJ2-1 | TRBV4-1 | . | . | TGCGCCAGCAGCCAAGAAGGGGGGGCGAGCTCCTACAATGAGCAGTTCTTC | CASSQEGGASSYNEQFF
TRBJ2-7 | TRBV5-8 | TRBD1 | . | TGTGCCAGCAGCTTGGACAGGGGTATCTACGAGCAGTACTTC | CASSLDRGIYEQYF
TRBJ2-1 | TRBV5-6 | TRBD2 | . | TGTGCCAGCAGCGGGGGACTAGCGGTCGGGGAGCAGTTCTTC | CASSGGLAVGEQFF
TRBJ2-7 | TRBV14 | . | . | TGTGCCAGCAGCCAAGTCGACAGCTCCTACGAGCAGTACTTC | CASSQVDSSYEQYF
TRBJ1-5 | TRBV4-1 | . | . | TGCGCCAGCAGCCAAGATCCGGGGAATCGCAATCAGCCCCAGCATTTT | CASSQDPGNRNQPQHF
TRBJ2-3 | TRBV5-1 | TRBD2 | once | TGCGCCAGCAGCTTGTCCAGGCTAGCGGGGCGCACAGATACGCAGTATTTT | CASSLSRLAGRTDTQYF
TRBJ1-3 | TRBV6-5 | . | . | TGTGCCAGTCCTCAACACCCCTACTCTGGAAACACCATATATTTT | CASPQHPYSGNTIYF
TRBJ1-2 | TRBV9 | . | once | TGTGCCAGCAGCGCGGACGGCCTCTCGGGCGGCGGCTACACCTTC | CASSADGLSGGGYTF
TRBJ2-6 | TRBV30 | TRBD1 | . | TGTGCCTGCCACCGGGACAGGGGGCGCGGGGCCAACGTCCTGACTTTC | CACHRDRGRGANVLTF
TRBJ2-1 | TRBV19 | . | few | TGTGCCAGTAGCACTATCCGATACAATGAGCAGTTCTTC | CASSTIRYNEQFF
TRBJ2-7 | TRBV28 | . | . | TGTGCCAGCTCCCTCGGCGGACTCCTGTACGAGCAGTACTTC | CASSLGGLLYEQYF
TRBJ1-2 | TRBV28 | TRBD1 | . | TGTGCCAGCAGACCAGGGGGATCGTGGGGCTACACCTTC | CASRPGGSWGYTF
TRBJ1-5 | TRBV4-2 | . | . | TGTGCCAGCAGTGAAGACGGGCCCAATCAGCCCCAGCATTTT | CASSEDGPNQPQHF
TRBJ2-7 | TRBV7-9 | . | . | TGTGCCAGCAGCTTAACGGGAGAAGTCCGCGAGCAGTACTTC | CASSLTGEVREQYF
TRBJ2-7 | TRBV27 | . | once | TGTGCCAGCAGTCTCGCGGGACATAGCTACGAGCAGTACTTC | CASSLAGHSYEQYF
TRBJ2-1 | TRBV11-1 | . | few | TGTGCCAGCAGCTTCGGGTTAGCCAGGGAGCAGTTCTTC | CASSFGLAREQFF
TRBJ2-1 | TRBV28 | TRBD1 | . | TGTGCCAGCCACGACAGGGCTGCCTACAATGAGCAGTTCTTC | CASHDRAAYNEQFF
TRBJ2-3 | TRBV19 | TRBD2 | once | TGTGCCAGTAGTATTACTAGCGGGACAGGAGATACGCAGTATTTT | CASSITSGTGDTQYF
TRBJ1-5 | TRBV19 | . | . | TGTGCCAGTAGTACCCCCTTGGGTCTCGGCAATCAGCCCCAGCATTTT | CASSTPLGLGNQPQHF
TRBJ2-7 | TRBV2 | . | . | TGTGCCAGCAGGTCCACGGCCGGATCCTACGAGCAGTACTTC | CASRSTAGSYEQYF
TRBJ2-3 | TRBV19 | . | once | TGTGCCAGTAGTATTGGGGCAGGGGCCGCAGATACGCAGTATTTT | CASSIGAGAADTQYF
TRBJ1-5 | TRBV19 | . | . | TGTGCCAGTAGTATTGGAGTTTCGCAGCCCCAGCATTTT | CASSIGVSQPQHF
TRBJ1-4 | TRBV19 | TRBD1 | once | TGTGCCAGTAGGATGGACAGGGGAACTAATGAAAAACTGTTTTTT | CASRMDRGTNEKLFF
TRBJ2-7 | TRBV28 | . | . | TGTGCCAGCAGTTTGGGGGTAGCTCCCTACTACGAGCAGTACTTC | CASSLGVAPYYEQYF
TRBJ2-6 | TRBV5-1 | TRBD1 | . | TGCGCCAGCAGCTTCGGGACAGCTGGGGCCAACGTCCTGACTTTC | CASSFGTAGANVLTF
TRBJ2-7 | TRBV27 | . | . | TGTGCCAGCAACTACAGAACCTACGAGCAGTACTTC | CASNYRTYEQYF
TRBJ1-4 | TRBV30 | . | few | TGTGCCTGGAGTCCGCTAACATCAACTAATGAAAAACTGTTTTTT | CAWSPLTSTNEKLFF
TRBJ1-2 | TRBV12-3/TRBV12-4 | . | . | TGTGCCAGCAGTTTACAGGGCGCCTATGGCTACACCTTC | CASSLQGAYGYTF
TRBJ2-3 | TRBV7-2 | TRBD2 | . | TGTGCCAGCAGCTTAATGTCTAGCGGGGGGGATACGCAGTATTTT | CASSLMSSGGDTQYF
TRBJ2-3 | TRBV7-3 | TRBD2 | . | TGTGCCAGCAGCCGCCAGGGCGGGGGGTTCACAGATACGCAGTATTTT | CASSRQGGGFTDTQYF
TRBJ2-7 | TRBV5-5 | TRBD2 | . | TGTGCCAGCGGGCGGGAGGTGGGCGAGCAGTACTTC | CASGREVGEQYF
TRBJ1-1 | TRBV15 | . | . | TGTGCCACCAGCAGAGATAAGGGGACTCCTGAAGCTTTCTTT | CATSRDKGTPEAFF
TRBJ1-5 | TRBV21-1 | . | . | TGTGCCAGCAGCAAAGCGAGGGGACAGGGAAATTATAGCAATCAGCCCCAGCATTTT | CASSKARGQGNYSNQPQHF
TRBJ2-2 | TRBV5-4 | TRBD2 | . | TGTGCCAGCAGCTTAACGGGAGGCTCCACCGGGGAGCTGTTTTTT | CASSLTGGSTGELFF
TRBJ2-7 | TRBV28 | . | . | TGTGCCAGCAGTTCCGCAGAGCGGTTCCGTTACGAGCAGTACTTC | CASSSAERFRYEQYF
TRBJ2-2 | TRBV5-4 | . | few | TGTGCCAGCAGCCCCCCCGCCGCGAGAAACACCGGGGAGCTGTTTTTT | CASSPPAARNTGELFF
TRBJ2-5 | TRBV7-9 | TRBD2 | . | TGTGCCAGCAGCTTATGGGGGGGAAAAGAGACCCAGTACTTC | CASSLWGGKETQYF
TRBJ2-3 | TRBV24-1 | TRBD1 | few | TGTGCCACCAGTGATACCCCGGACAGGACGAATCCAGATACGCAGTATTTT | CATSDTPDRTNPDTQYF
TRBJ1-3 | TRBV28 | . | once | TGTGCCAGCAGTTACGTGGGGGGTGGAAACACCATATATTTT | CASSYVGGGNTIYF
TRBJ1-2 | TRBV2 | TRBD1 | . | TGTGCCAGCAGTGCCGGGACAGGGCTATATGGCTACACCTTC | CASSAGTGLYGYTF
TRBJ2-2 | TRBV11-2 | TRBD1 | . | TGTGCCAGCAGCTCCGGGACAGTAAGCACCGGGGAGCTGTTTTTT | CASSSGTVSTGELFF
TRBJ1-6 | TRBV29-1 | . | . | TGCAGCGCTTCGGACGGAAATTCACCCCTCCACTTT | CSASDGNSPLHF
TRBJ2-5 | TRBV7-2 | . | . | TGTGCCAGCAGCTTCTCGATCCAAGAGACCCAGTACTTC | CASSFSIQETQYF
TRBJ1-1 | TRBV28 | . | . | TGTGCCAGCAGTTTAGGCCAGTTGAACACTGAAGCTTTCTTT | CASSLGQLNTEAFF
TRBJ1-6 | TRBV18 | TRBD1 | . | TGTGCCAGCTCACCACCAGGACAGGGGGCACTATCACCCCTCCACTTT | CASSPPGQGALSPLHF
TRBJ2-7 | TRBV28 | TRBD1 | . | TGTGCCAGCCGGGACAGGGGCTCGTACGAGCAGTACTTC | CASRDRGSYEQYF
TRBJ1-4 | TRBV10-2 | . | . | TGCGCCAGCAGTGAGACAGCAGTATATGAAAAACTGTTTTTT | CASSETAVYEKLFF
TRBJ1-5 | TRBV15 | . | . | TGTGCCACCAGCAGAGTGGGTCAGCCCCAGCATTTT | CATSRVGQPQHF
TRBJ2-3 | TRBV2 | . | . | TGTGCCAGCAGTGATATGTGGCGGGGCACAGATACGCAGTATTTT | CASSDMWRGTDTQYF
TRBJ2-3 | TRBV9 | TRBD2 | . | TGTGCCAGCAGCGTAGTGCTAGCGGGGGGTACAGATACGCAGTATTTT | CASSVVLAGGTDTQYF
TRBJ1-2 | TRBV6-1 | . | . | TGTGCCAGCAGTGAGTCCAACTATGGCTACACCTTC | CASSESNYGYTF
TRBJ2-7 | TRBV3-1/TRBV3-2 | . | once | TGTGCCAGCAGCCAAGATCTGTATTTAGAGCAGTACTTC | CASSQDLYLEQYF
TRBJ1-1 | TRBV5-1 | TRBD1 | . | TGCGCCAGCAGCGCCGACAGGGGGCCGCCGAACACTGAAGCTTTCTTT | CASSADRGPPNTEAFF